These 11 T cell receptor beta chains were all obtained from the same sample, sequenced in a study of T cells in Graves' hyperthyroidism and ophthalmopathy. Researchers amplified the TCR beta CDR3 regions from RNA transcripts. First-round RT-PCR targeting the TCR CDR3 was performed with the HTBI primer set. TCRdb redid the calling of the multiplex PCR reads with MiXCR, one entry per CDR3 protein. This table has around 540,000 distinct CDR3 sequences, around 45% appearing once. Sequencing input: peripheral blood or thyroid tissue (not recorded which). These receptors were obtained from a woman aged 18-29 years with Graves' hyperthyroidism.

Ten or more counts support this clonotype. This chain links TRBV29-1 with TRBJ1-2; D remains ambiguous. Germline values: CDR1 SQVTM, CDR2 ANQGSEA. The CDR3 has 13 amino acids. Between the trimmed V and J ends, which lost 1 base and 8 bases, there was a span of 14 bases. The CDR3 DNA is TGCAGCGTTGAAGTGGCAAGTTCGGGGGGCTACACCTTC. Translation gives CSVEVASSGGYTF.

To note about this clonotype: A read error may account for a junction end that differs from germline. CDR3: CASSLTGGTGNTIYF. The CDR3 bases are TGCGCCAGCAGCTTGACCGGAGGGACTGGAAACACCATATATTTT. The rearrangement joins TRBV9 to TRBJ1-3, with D hard to call. The CDR3 runs 15 residues. Germline V gene data show CDR1 as SGDLS and CDR2 as YYNGEE.

Worth noting for this clonotype: A much bigger clone sits one base away, suggesting this may be a read error. This chain's CDR3 is CASGRDLNQPQHF. The CDR3 bases are TGTGCCAGCGGCCGGGACCTCAATCAGCCCCAGCATTTT. The rearrangement uses TRBV7-9 and TRBJ1-5; tentatively, D is TRBD1 (5 bases). This CDR3 has 13 amino acids. CDR1 is SEHNR, CDR2 FQNEAQ, per germline (reference sequence). V was clipped by 8 bases and J by 3 bases, with 11 bases between them. The variable domain in full, completed from reference TRBV7-9 and TRBJ1-5, reads DTGVSQNPRHKITKRGQNVTFRCDPISEHNRLYWYRQTLGQGPEFLTYFQNEAQLEKSRLLSDRFSAERPKGSFSTLEIQRTEQGDSAMYLCASGRDLNQPQHFGDGTRLSIL.

The chain joins TRBV14 to TRBJ1-1; no clear D gene. Germline assignment: CDR1 SGHDN and CDR2 FVKESK. V dropped 0 bases and J dropped 2 bases, with 10 bases sitting between them. The CDR3 has 15 residues. DNA for the CDR3: TGTGCCAGCAGCCAAGAGTTGATGGTAAACACTGAAGCTTTCTTT. It encodes CASSQELMVNTEAFF.

This clonotype has only a few counts. At one boundary the junction diverges from the germline segment, which might be a read error. This chain uses TRBV24-1 with TRBJ2-2; D unclear. The CDR3 consists of 16 residues. Germline V gene data show CDR1 as KGHDR and CDR2 as SFDVKD. This CDR3 is CATSDPSAHTKGEQFF. As DNA, the CDR3 is TGTGCCACCAGTGATCCTTCGGCCCATACGAAGGGTGAGCAGTTTTTT.

The gene calls are TRBV29-1 and TRBJ2-7; D remains unclear. The CDR3 has 12 amino acids. V was shortened by 8 bases and J by 2 bases, with 13 bases between the two germline ends. Per the germline V gene, CDR1 is SQVTM and CDR2 is ANQGSEA. Written as DNA, the CDR3 is TGCAGCTCCAGCCATAATACCTACGAGCAGTACTTC. Translating it yields CSSSHNTYEQYF.

This clonotype was counted a single time. The CDR3 coding sequence is TGCAGTGCACCCCCGACAGGATCAACTAATGAAAAACTGTTTTTT. Amino acids: CSAPPTGSTNEKLFF. V and J are TRBV20-1 and TRBJ1-4, with D possibly TRBD1 on 6 matching bases. V lost 6 bases and J 0 bases, leaving 14 bases between the germline ends. CDR1 is DFQATT and CDR2 is SNEGSKA in the germline V gene (reference sequence). The CDR3 is 15 residues long.

The rearrangement joins TRBV5-5 to TRBJ2-7, with 7 bases fitting TRBD1. CDR1 and CDR2 (germline): SGHKS, YYEKEE (reference sequence). Trimming removed 5 bases from V and 6 bases from J; junction bases left unmatched: 8. This CDR3 is built from 13 residues. CDR3 residues: CASRDRTLAEQYF. In DNA, the CDR3 is TGTGCCAGCAGGGACAGGACTCTCGCCGAGCAGTACTTC. Based on the CDR3 plus reference TRBV5-5 and TRBJ2-7, the full variable domain is DAGVTQSPTHLIKTRGQQVTLRCSPISGHKSVSWYQQVLGQGPQFIFQYYEKEERGRGNFPDRFSARQFPNYSSELNVNALLLGDSALYLCASRDRTLAEQYFGPGTRLTVT.

This clonotype appeared a few times. The V and J genes are TRBV11-1 and TRBJ2-6, with D perhaps TRBD1 (5 bases). Per germline, CDR1 SGHAT and CDR2 FQDESV (reference sequence). The CDR3 runs 19 residues. Between the trimmed V and J ends, which lost 2 bases and 2 bases, there was a span of 19 bases. The DNA of the CDR3 is TGTGCCAGCAGCTTATTTTGGCAGGGATTAGACCCTGGGGCCAACGTCCTGACTTTC. Protein sequence: CASSLFWQGLDPGANVLTF.

The V call is TRBV2, the J call TRBJ2-2, with 7 bases aligning to TRBD1. Germline CDR1 and CDR2: SNHLY and FYNNEI. Trimming at V came to 8 bases and at J to 4 bases, leaving 7 bases not matched to a gene. This CDR3 is built from 14 residues. CDR3 sequence (DNA): TGTGCCAGCTTGGCCGGGACAGTCACCGGGGAGCTGTTTTTT. It translates to CASLAGTVTGELFF. The variable domain in full, with the rest retrieved from reference TRBV2 and TRBJ2-2, is EPEVTQTPSHQVTQMGQEVILRCVPISNHLYFYWYRQILGQKVEFLVSFYNNEISEKSEIFDDQFSVERPDGSNFTLKIRSTKLEDSAMYFCASLAGTVTGELFFGEGSRLTVL.

This clonotype was seen a single time. The V and J genes are TRBV11-2 and TRBJ1-1, with D unresolved. Trimming took off 0 bases at V and 10 bases at J, with 24 bases between the two ends. Germline CDR1 and CDR2: SGHAT and FQNNGV. CDR3 length equals 17 residues. CDR3 residues: CASSLEFLTQTGDGAFF. CDR3 bases: TGTGCCAGCAGCTTAGAATTCCTCACCCAGACGGGAGACGGAGCTTTCTTT.